The clone carrying this T cell receptor (beta chain) was seen at least ten times. Its target is not known. Both TRBC1 and TRBC2 were covered by a beta constant-region primer of two equimolar oligonucleotides. TCRdb reprocessed the UMI-ligation and nested PCR reads with MiXCR, giving one entry per CDR3 protein. The table shows some 150,000 distinct CDR3 sequences, with over 15% occurring only once. Germline loops: CDR1 SGHRS, CDR2 YFSETQ. V lost 0 bases to trimming and J lost 9 bases; unmatched junction nucleotides: 2. The CDR3 sequence is 14 residues long. The sample belongs to a study of naive and memory T cell subsets. General study points: Naive and memory repertoire findings lacked a ground truth for validation. In naive cells, over 95% of TCR sequences were seen only once.

The chain joins TRBV5-1 to TRBJ2-1, with 11 bases fitting TRBD2. Sequenced: naive CD4+ T cells from blood. This receptor was taken from a human donor in good health. CDR3 nucleotides: TGCGCCAGCAGCTTGGTGGGGACTAGCGGTGAGCAGTTCTTC. Protein sequence: CASSLVGTSGEQFF.